This is a list of T cell receptor beta chains from one sample in a study of shared clonotypes between healthy human individuals. The method was immunoSEQ multiplex PCR; TCRdb's version includes in-frame clones alone and lacks a portion of them. The sample carries 550,000 to 850,000 clones, about 74% recorded once. Sample: memory CD4+ T cells sorted from blood. The receptors originated from a young woman in good health. Both conserved end residues are part of each CDR3. The D gene is left open where the match is weak. Expanded clones get a size class; other rows say once, few or many, or leave the size out.

j_gene: TRBJ2-4; v_gene: TRBV2; abundance: once; d_gene: TRBD1; CDR3aa: CASSEDRGIAKNIQYF; CDR3nt: TGTGCCAGCAGTGAAGACAGGGGAATCGCCAAAAACATTCAGTACTTC
j_gene: TRBJ1-6; v_gene: TRBV7-8; abundance: -; d_gene: TRBD1; CDR3aa: CASSLLRGQGNSPLHF; CDR3nt: TGTGCCAGCAGCCTACTCAGGGGGCAAGGGAATTCACCCCTCCACTTT
j_gene: TRBJ1-6; v_gene: TRBV27; abundance: -; d_gene: -; CDR3aa: CASSAAAVWNSPLHF; CDR3nt: TGTGCCAGCAGTGCTGCGGCGGTCTGGAATTCACCCCTCCACTTT
j_gene: TRBJ1-5; v_gene: TRBV4-1; abundance: -; d_gene: TRBD1; CDR3aa: CASSRLWVVTGGKDQPQHF; CDR3nt: TGCGCCAGCAGCCGACTATGGGTAGTGACAGGGGGGAAAGATCAGCCCCAGCATTTT
j_gene: TRBJ2-7; v_gene: TRBV6-5; abundance: -; d_gene: -; CDR3aa: CASSPGRRYYEQYF; CDR3nt: TGTGCCAGCAGCCCAGGACGGAGGTACTACGAGCAGTACTTC
j_gene: TRBJ1-1; v_gene: TRBV6-1; abundance: -; d_gene: -; CDR3aa: CASRRTAPNTEAFF; CDR3nt: TGTGCCAGCAGGAGGACAGCGCCGAACACTGAAGCTTTCTTT
j_gene: TRBJ2-1; v_gene: TRBV28; abundance: -; d_gene: TRBD2; CDR3aa: CASGASGLLNSNEQFF; CDR3nt: TGTGCCAGCGGCGCTAGCGGGCTATTGAACTCCAATGAGCAGTTCTTC
j_gene: TRBJ2-1; v_gene: TRBV29-1; abundance: few; d_gene: TRBD2; CDR3aa: CSVSTTSGNNEQFF; CDR3nt: TGCAGCGTTTCGACGACTAGCGGTAACAATGAGCAGTTCTTC
j_gene: TRBJ2-1; v_gene: TRBV9; abundance: -; d_gene: -; CDR3aa: CASSVQGIGNNEQFF; CDR3nt: TGTGCCAGCAGCGTACAAGGGATAGGGAACAATGAGCAGTTCTTC
j_gene: TRBJ1-5; v_gene: TRBV19; abundance: many; d_gene: -; CDR3aa: CASRIRRQGYFDSNQPQHF; CDR3nt: TGTGCCAGTAGGATACGAAGGCAGGGTTATTTCGATAGCAATCAGCCCCAGCATTTT
j_gene: TRBJ2-4; v_gene: TRBV4-1; abundance: -; d_gene: -; CDR3aa: CASSQEYSLAKNIQYF; CDR3nt: TGCGCCAGCAGCCAAGAATACAGCCTAGCCAAAAACATTCAGTACTTC
j_gene: TRBJ2-7; v_gene: TRBV18; abundance: few; d_gene: TRBD1; CDR3aa: CASSPPGQYEQYF; CDR3nt: TGTGCCAGCTCACCACCGGGACAGTACGAGCAGTACTTC
j_gene: TRBJ2-1; v_gene: TRBV7-9; abundance: -; d_gene: TRBD2; CDR3aa: CASSLGTSTYNEQFF; CDR3nt: TGTGCCAGCAGCTTAGGGACTAGCACTTACAATGAGCAGTTCTTC
j_gene: TRBJ2-1; v_gene: TRBV4-1; abundance: few; d_gene: TRBD2; CDR3aa: CASSQDTLAGLNEQFF; CDR3nt: TGCGCCAGCAGCCAAGATACACTAGCGGGTCTCAATGAGCAGTTCTTC
j_gene: TRBJ2-5; v_gene: TRBV29-1; abundance: -; d_gene: -; CDR3aa: CSGQQGLSQETQYF; CDR3nt: TGCAGCGGACAGCAGGGATTATCCCAAGAGACCCAGTACTTC
j_gene: TRBJ2-1; v_gene: TRBV7-6; abundance: few; d_gene: -; CDR3aa: CASSPGPHNEQFF; CDR3nt: TGTGCCAGCAGCCCGGGCCCCCACAATGAGCAGTTCTTC
j_gene: TRBJ2-1; v_gene: TRBV15; abundance: -; d_gene: -; CDR3aa: CATGTRHIYNEQFF; CDR3nt: TGTGCCACTGGGACAAGACATATTTACAATGAGCAGTTCTTC
j_gene: TRBJ1-5; v_gene: TRBV28; abundance: -; d_gene: -; CDR3aa: CASSPNPGRRDQPQHF; CDR3nt: TGTGCCAGCAGTCCAAATCCAGGGCGACGAGATCAGCCCCAGCATTTT
j_gene: TRBJ2-7; v_gene: TRBV14; abundance: -; d_gene: -; CDR3aa: CASSEILTQSYEQYF; CDR3nt: TGTGCCAGCAGCGAAATACTTACTCAATCCTACGAGCAGTACTTC
j_gene: TRBJ1-2; v_gene: TRBV15; abundance: -; d_gene: -; CDR3aa: CATSGAGGYTF; CDR3nt: TGTGCCACCAGCGGTGCAGGCGGCTACACCTTC
j_gene: TRBJ2-7; v_gene: TRBV5-1; abundance: -; d_gene: TRBD2; CDR3aa: CASRGLAGGSYEQYF; CDR3nt: TGCGCCAGCAGAGGACTAGCGGGAGGCTCCTACGAGCAGTACTTC
j_gene: TRBJ1-1; v_gene: TRBV29-1; abundance: -; d_gene: -; CDR3aa: CSVTGSNTEAFF; CDR3nt: TGCAGCGTTACAGGGTCGAACACTGAAGCTTTCTTT
j_gene: TRBJ2-7; v_gene: TRBV5-1; abundance: once; d_gene: TRBD1; CDR3aa: CASSGTGLSYEQYF; CDR3nt: TGCGCCAGCAGCGGGACAGGGCTTTCCTACGAGCAGTACTTC
j_gene: TRBJ2-2; v_gene: TRBV5-1; abundance: -; d_gene: TRBD1; CDR3aa: CASSLGDRNTGELFF; CDR3nt: TGCGCCAGCAGCTTAGGGGACAGAAACACCGGGGAGCTGTTTTTT
j_gene: TRBJ1-2; v_gene: TRBV7-9; abundance: many; d_gene: -; CDR3aa: CASSAQGSGYTF; CDR3nt: TGTGCCAGCAGCGCCCAGGGGTCTGGCTACACCTTC
j_gene: TRBJ1-2; v_gene: TRBV10-2; abundance: few; d_gene: -; CDR3aa: CASRGAGGNGYTF; CDR3nt: TGCGCCAGCAGGGGTGCGGGGGGTAACGGCTACACCTTC
j_gene: TRBJ1-1; v_gene: TRBV11-2; abundance: -; d_gene: -; CDR3aa: CASSLGRVPTEAFF; CDR3nt: TGTGCCAGCAGCTTGGGGCGGGTCCCCACTGAAGCTTTCTTT
j_gene: TRBJ1-2; v_gene: TRBV4-1; abundance: -; d_gene: TRBD1; CDR3aa: CASSSGTGPGYTF; CDR3nt: TGCGCCAGCAGTTCCGGGACAGGGCCTGGCTACACCTTC
j_gene: TRBJ2-7; v_gene: TRBV5-1; abundance: -; d_gene: -; CDR3aa: CASSPGDISSYEQYF; CDR3nt: TGCGCCAGCAGCCCAGGGGACATAAGCTCCTACGAGCAGTACTTC
j_gene: TRBJ1-2; v_gene: TRBV30; abundance: few; d_gene: TRBD1; CDR3aa: CAWIQPGTGSNYGYTF; CDR3nt: TGTGCCTGGATACAGCCCGGGACAGGGTCTAACTATGGCTACACCTTC
j_gene: TRBJ2-7; v_gene: TRBV6-1; abundance: -; d_gene: -; CDR3aa: CASSAQLEPSTKQYF; CDR3nt: TGTGCCAGCAGTGCCCAATTGGAGCCTTCTACTAAGCAGTACTTC
j_gene: TRBJ2-5; v_gene: TRBV28; abundance: -; d_gene: -; CDR3aa: CASKVRETQYF; CDR3nt: TGTGCCAGCAAGGTCCGAGAGACCCAGTACTTC
j_gene: TRBJ2-2; v_gene: TRBV28; abundance: -; d_gene: TRBD1; CDR3aa: CASSPMTGTGELFF; CDR3nt: TGTGCCAGCAGTCCCATGACAGGGACCGGGGAGCTGTTTTTT
j_gene: TRBJ2-1; v_gene: TRBV6-4; abundance: few; d_gene: -; CDR3aa: CASNPQPGTPNEQFF; CDR3nt: TGTGCCAGCAACCCCCAACCCGGGACTCCCAATGAGCAGTTCTTC
j_gene: TRBJ2-3; v_gene: TRBV2; abundance: -; d_gene: -; CDR3aa: CASSERRGSTDTQYF; CDR3nt: TGTGCCAGCAGTGAGAGACGGGGTAGCACAGATACGCAGTATTTT